This TCR beta chain was observed in a study of identifying expanded T cells in peripheral blood. Per germline, CDR1 MNHNS and CDR2 SASEGT. This CDR3 contains 13 residues. Trimming at V came to 1 base and at J to 9 bases, leaving 2 bases not matched to a gene. Some clones are missing from TCRdb's copy, which holds only in-frame ones; the method was immunoSEQ multiplex PCR. The table has about 94,000 clones, approximately 86% seen once. During the collection period, no donor immune events like infections were recorded. The TCR originated in a person aged 18 to 70 in good health. This chain connects TRBV6-1 to TRBJ2-1, with 8 bases aligning to TRBD2. Sequences were obtained from blood. CDR3 in amino acids: CASSEGTSFEQFF. The CDR3, as DNA: TGTGCCAGCAGTGAAGGGACTAGCTTTGAGCAGTTCTTC.